This record covers a single T cell receptor (beta chain). The antigen remains unidentified. The sample comes from a study of regulatory T cells in long-lasting Graves disease. Study-level results: TRBV28, TRBJ1-2 and TRBJ2-5 emerged as the favored segments in persistent disease. Analyses excluded thyroid tissue, covering peripheral blood alone. With some 2,700 shared public clonotypes, persistent patients exceeded new patients, who shared more than 750.

The CDR3 loop spans 19 amino acids. The germline V gene encodes CDR1 DFQATT and CDR2 SNEGSKA (reference sequence). Deletions cut 0 bases from V and 0 bases from J, with 23 bases between. HTBI primers from iRepertoire and Arm-PCR of CDR3 regions yielded the TCR beta libraries. One entry per CDR3 protein, called by TCRdb with MiXCR from the multiplex PCR reads. The table has about 430,000 distinct CDR3 sequences, 15% seen once; the top ten hold around 7.6%. Time point here: newly diagnosed GD, antithyroid drugs for less than 3 months. RNA isolated from PBMCs was used to make the TCR library. These data were also filed under a second study, of T cells in Graves' hyperthyroidism and ophthalmopathy. That work adds: TCR CDR3 underwent first-round RT-PCR with the HTBI primer set.

The chain is built from TRBV20-1 and TRBJ1-2, with TRBD1 as a possible D gene (6 bases). Sequencing was performed on peripheral blood mononuclear cells (PBMCs), taken at new diagnosis, from a patient treated with antithyroid drugs. The TCR comes from a woman in her thirties or forties with Graves disease. This chain's CDR3 is CSAREITGKEVLTNYGYTF. CDR3 bases: TGCAGTGCTAGAGAAATTACAGGGAAAGAAGTCCTCACTAACTATGGCTACACCTTC.